The 9 T cell receptor beta chains presented below share a single source sample, sequenced in a study of T-cell memory formation after mild COVID-19. Each CDR3 protein is one row after TCRdb ran MiXCR on the 5' RACE reads. This table has hundreds of thousands of distinct CDR3 sequences, over 25% appearing once. The sequenced material came from PBMCs or a T cell subset sorted from them (not recorded which). The receptors shown here come from an adult woman who had mild COVID-19 (a few samples of this study predate the infection). Cell type and time point are not known.

This clonotype was counted only a few times. V usage is TRBV6-4 and J usage is TRBJ2-1; TRBD2 matches 8 bases. The V and J ends lost 2 bases and 7 bases, in that order; junction bases with no gene match: 4. The CDR3 extends over 14 amino acids. Germline CDR1 is MRHNA and CDR2 is SNTAGT. DNA of the CDR3: TGTGCCAGCAGTGACCCTAGCGGGCCAAATGAGCAGTTCTTC. Translated, it gives CASSDPSGPNEQFF.

The V gene is TRBV7-6, the J gene TRBJ2-1; a possible D gene is TRBD2 (5 bases). With 5 bases removed from V and 4 bases from J, the gap between germline ends came to 15 bases. The CDR3 spans 15 residues. Germline loops: CDR1 SGHVS, CDR2 FNYEAQ. The CDR3 nucleotides read TGTGCCAGCAGCGAGCCGGAGGCGGTGTACAATGAGCAGTTCTTC. Encoded protein: CASSEPEAVYNEQFF.

This clonotype was seen a handful of times. The rearrangement links TRBV24-1 to TRBJ2-2, with D possibly TRBD2 on 5 matching bases. The CDR3 contains 13 residues. V was cut by 2 bases and J by 5 bases, with 5 bases left in between. CDR1 KGHDR and CDR2 SFDVKD come from the germline V gene. The CDR3 DNA is TGTGCCACCAGTGATTGGAGGACCGGGGAGCTGTTTTTT. Its protein is CATSDWRTGELFF.

This clonotype was counted only a few times. The V call is TRBV20-1, the J call TRBJ2-3; D may be TRBD2 (6 bases). The CDR3 extends over 14 amino acids. Germline loops: CDR1 DFQATT, CDR2 SNEGSKA (reference sequence). The V gene lost 6 bases and the J gene lost 0 bases, with 13 bases spanning the gap. The CDR3 DNA reads as TGCAGTGCGGGGGACTTCGAAAGCACAGATACGCAGTATTTT. Its protein product is CSAGDFESTDTQYF.

The gene calls are TRBV7-6 and TRBJ2-7; 8 nucleotides match TRBD1. This CDR3 region has 16 residues. The V gene's germline CDR1 is SGHVS and CDR2 FNYEAQ. With 0 bases clipped from V and 6 bases from J, the junction kept 10 bases outside the gene matches. The CDR3: CASSLAPGQGSTEQYF. The CDR3 coding sequence is TGTGCCAGCAGCTTAGCCCCAGGACAGGGTTCGACCGAGCAGTACTTC.

V is TRBV3-1 and J is TRBJ2-4, with D perhaps matching TRBD1 (5 bases). The CDR3 totals 14 residues. V dropped 5 bases and J dropped 6 bases, with 14 bases sitting between them. Germline CDR1 reads LGHDT; CDR2 reads YNNKEL (reference sequence). The CDR3 reads CASSEQNRRNIQYF. CDR3 nucleotides: TGTGCCAGCAGCGAACAAAACAGGAGAAACATTCAGTACTTC.

This clonotype has only a few counts. V usage is TRBV30 and J usage is TRBJ1-1; D call uncertain. V dropped 1 base and J dropped 3 bases, with 15 bases sitting between them. From germline, CDR1 is GTSNPN and CDR2 SVGIG (reference sequence). CDR3 size: 15 residues. The CDR3 bases are TGTGCCTGGAGTGACAGTCAAATGGATTACACTGAAGCTTTCTTT. This encodes CAWSDSQMDYTEAFF.

In this sample, this clonotype turned up many times. V gene TRBV9 combines with J gene TRBJ2-3, with no clear D. The germline CDR1 and CDR2 sequences are SGDLS and YYNGEE. This CDR3 region has 15 residues. V dropped 0 bases and J dropped 1 base, with 9 bases sitting between them. CDR3 bases: TGTGCCAGCAGCGTAGGACTCCTCCGCACAGATACGCAGTATTTT. Protein sequence: CASSVGLLRTDTQYF.

This clonotype has only one observation. The chain couples TRBV9 to TRBJ1-1; D is uncertain. The germline V and J ends were trimmed by 4 bases and 4 bases, with 14 bases remaining between them. Germline V gene sequence: CDR1 SGDLS, CDR2 YYNGEE. The CDR3 has 14 residues. The CDR3 protein is CASSPSGGTTEAFF. DNA of the CDR3: TGTGCCAGCAGCCCAAGCGGCGGAACCACTGAAGCTTTCTTT. Filled out from reference TRBV9 and TRBJ1-1, the complete variable domain reads DSGVTQTPKHLITATGQRVTLRCSPRSGDLSVYWYQQSLDQGLQFLIQYYNGEERAKGNILERFSAQQFPDLHSELNLSSLELGDSALYFCASSPSGGTTEAFFGQGTRLTVV.